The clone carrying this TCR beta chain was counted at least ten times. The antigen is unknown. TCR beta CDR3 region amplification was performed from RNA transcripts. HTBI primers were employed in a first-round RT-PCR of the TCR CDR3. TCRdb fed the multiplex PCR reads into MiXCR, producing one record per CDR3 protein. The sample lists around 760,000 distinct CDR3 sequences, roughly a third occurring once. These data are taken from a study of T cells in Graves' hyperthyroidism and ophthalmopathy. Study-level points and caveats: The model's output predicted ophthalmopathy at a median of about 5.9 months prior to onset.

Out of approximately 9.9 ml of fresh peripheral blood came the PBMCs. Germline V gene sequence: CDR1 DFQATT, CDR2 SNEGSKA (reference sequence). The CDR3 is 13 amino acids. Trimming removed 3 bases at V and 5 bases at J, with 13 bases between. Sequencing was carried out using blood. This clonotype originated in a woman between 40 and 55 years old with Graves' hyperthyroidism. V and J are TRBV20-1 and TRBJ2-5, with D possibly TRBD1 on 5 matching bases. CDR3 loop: CSARVPAGETQYF. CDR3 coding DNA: TGCAGTGCTAGGGTTCCAGCAGGGGAGACCCAGTACTTC.